Given below is one TCR beta chain in context. Its antigen is unknown. The record has no base qualities; no much larger clone is one base away. Genomic DNA was extracted from sorted cells for sequencing of the TCRbeta CDR3 region. The immunoSEQ Assay was used for sequencing of TCRbeta CDR3 regions. Held by TCRdb, this immuneACCESS table contains in-frame sequences only and omits some clones. Under half of the omission traces to an unresolved V gene where checked; the cause of the rest is unknown. For this sample the table gives 100,000 or so clones, of which around 96% were detected only once. Just over 2% of the sample is in the top ten clones. The record originates from a study of OX40 agonist ivuxolimab in advanced cancers. Background for the entire study: The costimulatory receptor OX40 (CD134) was targeted by ivuxolimab, a fully human IgG2 agonistic monoclonal antibody. Intravenous ivuxolimab was administered to patients every 2 weeks at six dose levels: 0.01, 0.1, 0.3, 1.5, 3 and 10 mg/kg. Of the roughly 54 dose-escalation patients, hepatocellular carcinoma was present in about 20, melanoma in around 15, renal cell carcinoma in 9 and head and neck cancer in 9. In the dose-escalation cohort, 75% to 85% of patients were male, and the mean age was roughly 60 years with a range of roughly 20 to 85. Patients were allowed to have had prior anti-PD-1, anti-PD-L1 or anti-CTLA-4 therapy, and 40% to 45% of the dose-escalation patients had been treated with checkpoint inhibitors. Partial responses were achieved by three dose-escalation patients, of whom one had hepatocellular carcinoma and two had cutaneous melanoma. The point of sequencing TCRbeta in the periphery was to test whether ivuxolimab changed TCR sequence diversity and drove clonal T-cell expansion. The paper reports the monotherapy dose-escalation portion (N of about 54 patients) of the phase I ivuxolimab trial.

Patients with autoimmune disease history or receiving systemic immunosuppression were excluded from the trial. Peripheral blood for TCR sequencing was collected from all dose cohorts at baseline, on cycle 4 day 1, and on cycle 7 day 1. Samples came from an open-label, multicenter, first-in-human phase I dose-escalation trial of ivuxolimab. Adults with locally advanced or metastatic head and neck squamous cell, hepatocellular, melanoma or renal cell carcinoma were enrolled in the trial. Before TCR sequencing, CD4+ T cells and CD8+ T cells were sorted from peripheral blood as separate populations. Overall results and qualifications from the work: In partial responders in the 0.1-3.0 mg/kg groups, normalized peripheral clonal expansion was found to be among the lowest, especially among CD8+ T cells. Low levels of normalized T-cell clonal expansion were also seen in some patients who did not respond. At doses of 0.1 to 3.0 mg/kg, clonal expansion of both CD4+ and CD8+ T cells in blood was seen between baseline and week 6. After ivuxolimab, CD8+ T cells had more expanded clones than CD4+ T cells on average. Which antigens the clonally expanded peripheral T cells were specific for was not determined.

This sample comprised CD4+ or CD8+ T cells sorted from blood, obtained in a trial of the OX40 agonist ivuxolimab. The receptor's source is an adult with an advanced solid tumor such as melanoma, head and neck, liver or kidney cancer.

The nucleotide sequence reads TGTGCCAGCACCTTCACCCGGGACAACTCTGGAAACACCATATATTTT. Its product reads: CASTFTRDNSGNTIYF. The sequence links TRBV2 to TRBJ1-3; TRBD1 is a possible D gene, resting on 6 matching bases. Taken from the germline V gene, the CDR1 and CDR2 loops are SNHLY and FYNNEI. The junction carries 16 bases between V and J, which are trimmed by 7 bases and 0 bases respectively. Spanning cysteine to phenylalanine, the CDR3 consists of 16 amino acids. CDR3 DNA only is kept here, 48 bases in frame from base 1.